Listed below are T cell receptor beta chains from one sample, sequenced in a study of shared clonotypes between healthy human individuals. The method was immunoSEQ multiplex PCR; TCRdb's version includes in-frame clones alone and lacks a portion of them. The data contain some 1.5 million clones, about 96% of them singletons. What was sequenced was naive CD4+ T cells sorted from blood. All receptors derive from a man aged 25 to 40 in good health. Each CDR3 is given with its conserved first and last residue. Fields, in order: CDR3 length, J gene, V gene, clone size, D gene, CDR3 protein, CDR3 DNA. A D gene is named only where the DNA matches it firmly. For some rows the clone size is stated as once, few or many, or as a class when expanded; others skip it.

17	TRBJ2-1	TRBV27	-	-	CASSLRTSLSSYNEQFF	TGTGCCAGCAGTTTAAGGACTTCCTTGAGCTCCTACAATGAGCAGTTCTTC
18	TRBJ2-1	TRBV2	-	TRBD1	CASSERRDSHKGYNEQFF	TGTGCCAGCAGTGAAAGAAGGGACAGCCATAAGGGCTACAATGAGCAGTTCTTC
14	TRBJ2-7	TRBV18	-	TRBD2	CASSPTSGNYEQYF	TGTGCCAGCTCCCCGACTAGCGGGAACTACGAGCAGTACTTC
14	TRBJ1-3	TRBV7-6	-	-	CASSLFVPGNTIYF	TGTGCCAGCAGCTTGTTCGTCCCTGGAAACACCATATATTTT
14	TRBJ2-5	TRBV5-8	-	-	CASSFLAGRETQYF	TGTGCCAGCAGCTTTCTTGCAGGTCGGGAGACCCAGTACTTC
16	TRBJ1-3	TRBV5-1	-	-	CASSLHADPSRNTIYF	TGCGCCAGCAGCTTGCACGCGGATCCCTCGAGGAACACCATATATTTT
12	TRBJ1-2	TRBV18	-	-	CASSPRTWGYTF	TGTGCCAGCTCACCAAGGACTTGGGGCTACACCTTC
16	TRBJ2-6	TRBV5-6	once	-	CASSSLTDSGANVLTF	TGTGCCAGCAGCAGCCTGACAGACTCTGGGGCCAACGTCCTGACTTTC
14	TRBJ2-5	TRBV11-2	-	TRBD2	CASSLAGGQETQYF	TGTGCCAGCAGCTTAGCGGGGGGCCAAGAGACCCAGTACTTC
15	TRBJ2-7	TRBV27	-	TRBD1	CASSKIGQGAYEQYF	TGTGCCAGCAGTAAAATCGGACAGGGCGCCTACGAGCAGTACTTC
15	TRBJ2-1	TRBV30	-	TRBD2	CAWSGRLAGYNEQFF	TGTGCCTGGAGTGGTCGACTAGCGGGGTACAATGAGCAGTTCTTC
16	TRBJ2-7	TRBV18	-	TRBD1	CASSPRQGAINYEQYF	TGTGCCAGCTCACCACGGCAGGGGGCCATCAACTACGAGCAGTACTTC
18	TRBJ2-6	TRBV7-9	few	-	CASSLSQGQGSGANVLTF	TGTGCCAGCAGCTTGTCCCAGGGTCAAGGCTCTGGGGCCAACGTCCTGACTTTC
15	TRBJ2-5	TRBV28	-	TRBD2	CASSPAGSLQETQYF	TGTGCCAGCAGCCCAGCGGGGAGTCTCCAAGAGACCCAGTACTTC
14	TRBJ2-7	TRBV7-2	-	-	CASSGRLGSYEQYF	TGTGCCAGCAGCGGCAGGCTTGGTTCCTACGAGCAGTACTTC
15	TRBJ2-7	TRBV7-8	few	-	CASSGGGALRYEQYF	TGTGCCAGCAGCGGGGGTGGGGCTCTTCGCTACGAGCAGTACTTC
14	TRBJ2-1	TRBV5-4	-	-	CASSRSGTRNEQFF	TGTGCCAGCAGCAGATCCGGGACACGGAATGAGCAGTTCTTC
17	TRBJ1-5	TRBV28	-	TRBD1	CASSLPDRGGGNQPQHF	TGTGCCAGCAGTTTACCCGACAGGGGAGGGGGCAATCAGCCCCAGCATTTT
16	TRBJ2-1	TRBV18	-	TRBD1	CASSPLGTGLYNEQFF	TGTGCCAGCTCACCACTTGGGACAGGGCTTTACAATGAGCAGTTCTTC
16	TRBJ1-5	TRBV28	once	TRBD1	CASSARQGLGNQPQHF	TGTGCCAGCAGTGCCCGACAGGGACTAGGCAATCAGCCCCAGCATTTT
12	TRBJ1-1	TRBV28	-	-	CASSLLGDEAFF	TGTGCCAGCAGTTTACTTGGTGACGAAGCTTTCTTT
16	TRBJ2-1	TRBV19	-	TRBD2	CASSMVRGSSYNEQFF	TGTGCCAGTAGTATGGTTCGCGGGAGCTCCTACAATGAGCAGTTCTTC
13	TRBJ1-1	TRBV5-4	-	-	CASSFLSRTEAFF	TGTGCCAGCAGCTTTCTCTCTAGGACTGAAGCTTTCTTT
14	TRBJ2-5	TRBV5-1	-	-	CASSLSQRSETQYF	TGCGCCAGCAGCTTGAGTCAGCGTTCAGAGACCCAGTACTTC
18	TRBJ2-6	TRBV5-1	-	TRBD2	CASSLGPSGSSGANVLTF	TGCGCCAGCAGCTTGGGTCCTAGCGGGAGCTCTGGGGCCAACGTCCTGACTTTC
18	TRBJ2-3	TRBV5-1	-	TRBD2	CASSPQAGGLAGTDTQYF	TGCGCCAGCAGCCCCCAAGCGGGAGGACTAGCGGGCACAGATACGCAGTATTTT
17	TRBJ2-5	TRBV11-2	-	-	CASSLWVGGRGQETQYF	TGTGCCAGCAGCTTATGGGTTGGGGGTCGTGGGCAAGAGACCCAGTACTTC
12	TRBJ2-2	TRBV28	-	-	CASRSGDFELFF	TGTGCCAGCAGGAGTGGGGACTTTGAGCTGTTTTTT
13	TRBJ2-7	TRBV30	-	TRBD1	CAGNRDRVTEQYF	TGTGCCGGGAACCGGGACAGGGTGACCGAGCAGTACTTC
13	TRBJ2-1	TRBV2	-	-	CAGGMLWDNEQFF	TGTGCCGGCGGGATGCTATGGGACAATGAGCAGTTCTTC
16	TRBJ2-1	TRBV19	-	TRBD2	CASSDYSGRFYNEQFF	TGTGCCAGTAGCGACTACAGCGGGAGGTTCTACAATGAGCAGTTCTTC
14	TRBJ2-5	TRBV5-1	-	-	CASSLRTEAETQYF	TGCGCCAGCAGCTTGAGGACAGAGGCGGAGACCCAGTACTTC
18	TRBJ2-1	TRBV18	-	-	CASSPPYELASSYNEQFF	TGTGCCAGCTCACCACCCTATGAGCTAGCGAGCTCCTACAATGAGCAGTTCTTC
14	TRBJ1-2	TRBV2	-	TRBD1	CASTGTETNYGYTF	TGTGCCAGCACGGGGACAGAGACTAACTATGGCTACACCTTC
15	TRBJ2-3	TRBV5-6	-	TRBD2	CASSLMAGVVDTQYF	TGTGCCAGCAGCTTGATGGCGGGAGTGGTAGATACGCAGTATTTT
15	TRBJ2-7	TRBV27	-	-	CASSLSLVGTYEQYF	TGTGCCAGCAGTTTATCTCTGGTGGGAACCTACGAGCAGTACTTC
15	TRBJ2-3	TRBV19	once	-	CASRIARGVTDTQYF	TGTGCCAGTAGAATAGCCCGGGGCGTCACAGATACGCAGTATTTT
16	TRBJ2-1	TRBV28	-	-	CASSSAGTTSYNEQFF	TGTGCCAGCAGCTCCGCCGGGACAACCTCCTACAATGAGCAGTTCTTC
15	TRBJ1-4	TRBV14	-	TRBD1	CASSQIDRVNEKLFF	TGTGCCAGCAGCCAAATCGACAGGGTTAATGAAAAACTGTTTTTT
15	TRBJ2-2	TRBV6-1	-	-	CASSPRAGNTGELFF	TGTGCCAGCAGTCCCCGAGCCGGGAACACCGGGGAGCTGTTTTTT
13	TRBJ2-3	TRBV6-4	-	-	CASSPSFRDTQYF	TGTGCCAGCAGCCCGTCTTTCCGGGATACGCAGTATTTT
13	TRBJ2-1	TRBV27	-	-	CASRWGFYNEQFF	TGTGCCAGCAGGTGGGGGTTTTACAATGAGCAGTTCTTC
14	TRBJ2-2	TRBV5-1	-	-	CASSLVGVGGELFF	TGCGCCAGCAGCTTGGTTGGGGTAGGCGGGGAGCTGTTTTTT
18	TRBJ2-7	TRBV4-1	-	-	CASSQAVMAVLSSYEQYF	TGCGCCAGCAGCCAGGCCGTTATGGCGGTATTGAGCTCCTACGAGCAGTACTTC
15	TRBJ1-2	TRBV4-1	-	-	CASSPTGGTGYGYTF	TGCGCCAGCAGCCCTACGGGAGGGACGGGCTATGGCTACACCTTC
14	TRBJ2-1	TRBV29-1	-	TRBD1	CSVGTGSSYNEQFF	TGCAGCGTTGGGACAGGCAGCTCCTACAATGAGCAGTTCTTC
16	TRBJ2-3	TRBV28	-	TRBD2	CASSPIAGGPLDTQYF	TGTGCCAGCAGTCCAATAGCGGGAGGGCCCCTAGATACGCAGTATTTT
17	TRBJ2-2	TRBV9	once	TRBD2	CASSVLGLAGGTGELFF	TGTGCCAGCAGCGTCCTAGGACTAGCGGGAGGGACCGGGGAGCTGTTTTTT
13	TRBJ1-2	TRBV2	-	-	CASSEFVAYGYTF	TGTGCCAGCAGTGAATTTGTAGCCTATGGCTACACCTTC
14	TRBJ1-1	TRBV5-1	-	-	CASSLEGPNTEAFF	TGCGCCAGCAGCTTAGAGGGGCCGAACACTGAAGCTTTCTTT
15	TRBJ2-7	TRBV5-1	-	-	CASSRGTVASYEQYF	TGCGCCAGCAGCCGCGGGACGGTCGCCTCCTACGAGCAGTACTTC
11	TRBJ1-5	TRBV2	-	-	CASSIGGAQHF	TGTGCCAGCAGTATAGGGGGGGCTCAGCATTTT
14	TRBJ2-1	TRBV29-1	-	-	CSVQPGLDYNEQFF	TGCAGCGTCCAACCCGGACTGGACTACAATGAGCAGTTCTTC
15	TRBJ1-1	TRBV28	-	-	CASSLSSGPGTEAFF	TGTGCCAGCAGTTTATCCTCAGGTCCAGGCACTGAAGCTTTCTTT
12	TRBJ1-4	TRBV28	-	-	CASSLIMEKLFF	TGTGCCAGCAGTTTAATCATGGAAAAACTGTTTTTT
15	TRBJ1-3	TRBV9	-	-	CASTRSQTAGNTIYF	TGTGCCAGCACCCGATCCCAGACAGCTGGAAACACCATATATTTT
17	TRBJ2-3	TRBV18	-	TRBD2	CASSPQPSGSLTDTQYF	TGTGCCAGCTCACCCCAACCTAGCGGGAGCTTAACAGATACGCAGTATTTT
15	TRBJ1-2	TRBV30	-	-	CACPWGGRGFLGYTF	TGTGCCTGCCCATGGGGGGGCAGGGGTTTTCTTGGCTACACCTTC